The 19 T cell receptor beta chains in this list originate from one sample, sequenced in a study of cytomegalovirus exposure and HLA in healthy donors. Sequencing was performed with immunoSEQ multiplex PCR; in TCRdb, only in-frame clones are kept and a portion is missing. Of some 84,000 clones in the sample, approximately 91% were seen once. Sequenced input: PBMCs. These receptors originate from a man under 40 in good health and CMV-seronegative.

J is TRBJ1-4 and V is TRBV28; D is possibly TRBD1 (5 bases). Germline V gene data show CDR1 as MDHEN and CDR2 as SYDVKM. V lost 5 bases and J 0 bases, leaving 10 bases between the germline ends. The CDR3 spans 15 residues. The CDR3 is CASSILRATNEKLFF. The CDR3 DNA is TGTGCCAGCAGTATACTCAGGGCAACTAATGAAAAACTGTTTTTT.

The chain carries TRBV28 and TRBJ2-4; D might be TRBD2 (6 bases). The CDR3 extends over 17 amino acids. Trimming removed 1 base at V and 3 bases at J, with 16 bases between. Germline CDR1 and CDR2: MDHEN and SYDVKM. CDR3 coding DNA: TGTGCCAGCAGTTTATTAGTCCGGGAGAGAAGCAAAAACATTCAGTACTTC. It is translated as CASSLLVRERSKNIQYF.

The sample holds a few counts of this clone. The chain recombines TRBV10-1 with TRBJ2-7, with 9 bases that match TRBD1. The CDR3 loop spans 13 amino acids. CDR1 is WNHNN and CDR2 is SYGVQD in the germline V gene (reference sequence). V was clipped by 4 bases and J by 2 bases; unmatched bases: 0. The CDR3 here is CASSGQGAYEQYF. CDR3 DNA: TGCGCCAGCAGTGGACAGGGGGCCTACGAGCAGTACTTC.

This clone was detected once. This sequence joins TRBV6-1 and TRBJ1-6, with TRBD1 matching 7 bases. The germline gives CDR1 MNHNS, CDR2 SASEGT. This CDR3 comprises 15 residues. Unmatched junction bases numbered 5, after V lost 2 bases and J lost 7 bases. The CDR3 region has the DNA TGTGCCAGCAGTGAATCACCGGGACAGAATTCACCCCTCCACTTT. Amino acid sequence: CASSESPGQNSPLHF.

This chain links TRBV5-6 with TRBJ1-6; 10 positions match TRBD1. Germline values: CDR1 SGHDT, CDR2 YYEEEE. V lost 3 bases, J lost 8 bases, and 8 bases stayed unmatched. The length of the CDR3 is 16 residues. The CDR3 loop reads CASSWGQGLQDSPLHF. CDR3 DNA sequence: TGTGCCAGCAGCTGGGGACAGGGGCTCCAAGATTCACCCCTCCACTTT.

The chain combines TRBV7-9 with TRBJ1-6; 7 bases are a match to TRBD1. The V gene end was trimmed by 2 bases and the J gene end by 13 bases; junction bases not matched to a gene: 2. CDR3 length equals 12 residues. Germline V CDR1 and CDR2: SEHNR, FQNEAQ (reference sequence). The CDR3 DNA reads TGTGCCAGCAGCTTATCAGGGGGTCCCCTCCACTTT. The encoded protein is CASSLSGGPLHF. The whole variable domain, remainder taken from reference TRBV7-9 and TRBJ1-6, is DTGVSQNPRHKITKRGQNVTFRCDPISEHNRLYWYRQTLGQGPEFLTYFQNEAQLEKSRLLSDRFSAERPKGSFSTLEIQRTEQGDSAMYLCASSLSGGPLHFGNGTRLTVT.

The chain combines TRBV5-1 with TRBJ2-7; tentatively, D is TRBD2 (6 bases). CDR1 is SGHRS, CDR2 YFSETQ, per germline. The CDR3 totals 14 residues. Trimming cost V 4 bases and J 3 bases, with 14 bases left between them. In nucleotides, the CDR3 is TGCGCCAGCAGCCCCTCCGGGGGAAACTACGAGCAGTACTTC. It is translated as CASSPSGGNYEQYF. Full variable domain (remainder filled in from reference TRBV5-1 and TRBJ2-7): KAGVTQTPRYLIKTRGQQVTLSCSPISGHRSVSWYQQTPGQGLQFLFEYFSETQRNKGNFPGRFSGRQFSNSRSEMNVSTLELGDSALYLCASSPSGGNYEQYFGPGTRLTVT.

The chain joins TRBV5-1 to TRBJ1-1; 7 nucleotides match TRBD1. The length of the CDR3 is 16 residues. The germline CDR1 and CDR2 sequences are SGHRS and YFSETQ. The ends lost 0 bases at V and 6 bases at J; junction bases unmatched: 11. The chain's CDR3 is CASSLDTTGPRAEAFF. CDR3 sequence (DNA): TGCGCCAGCAGCTTGGATACGACAGGGCCTCGGGCTGAAGCTTTCTTT.

J is TRBJ2-7 and V is TRBV19, with 7 bases lining up with TRBD2. CDR1 and CDR2 (germline): LNHDA, SQIVND (reference sequence). V lost 7 bases, J lost 0 bases, and 6 bases stayed unmatched. CDR3 length: 14 residues. This CDR3 is CASMPAGSSYEQYF. The CDR3 DNA is TGTGCCAGTATGCCAGCGGGGAGCTCCTACGAGCAGTACTTC.

This chain joins TRBV5-5 and TRBJ2-7; D is possibly TRBD2 (6 bases). Trimming pared 4 bases from V and 4 bases from J, leaving 12 bases between. This CDR3 is built from 13 residues. Germline V gene sequence: CDR1 SGHKS, CDR2 YYEKEE (reference sequence). CDR3: CASSLERVYEQYF. The CDR3 nucleotides are TGTGCCAGCAGCCTAGAGCGGGTTTACGAGCAGTACTTC.

The V call is TRBV19, the J call TRBJ1-2, with TRBD1 matching 7 bases. The trim removed 1 base at V and 4 bases at J, leaving 6 bases unmatched. The germline V gene encodes CDR1 LNHDA and CDR2 SQIVND (reference sequence). This CDR3 spans 15 amino acids. The CDR3 region is CASSIGTGVGYGYTF. Here the CDR3 DNA reads TGTGCCAGTAGTATAGGTACAGGGGTGGGCTATGGCTACACCTTC.

This clone was picked up one time. The chain joins TRBV27 to TRBJ2-7; 10 bases map to TRBD1. V was clipped by 5 bases and J by 4 bases; unmatched bases: 5. Germline CDR1 and CDR2: MNHEY and SMNVEV (reference sequence). This CDR3 spans 14 amino acids. Written as DNA, the CDR3 is TGTGCCAGCAGTCTAGGACAGGGGGTATACGAGCAGTACTTC. Its translation is CASSLGQGVYEQYF.

The CDR3 DNA sequence: TGTGCCAGCAGCTTTCCCGGGACAGGGGTCTACGAGCAGTACTTC. This gives the protein CASSFPGTGVYEQYF. The chain carries TRBV7-2 and TRBJ2-5; 10 bases match TRBD1. The closer fit of TRBJ2-7 to the DNA end suggests the J call may be wrong. Per germline, CDR1 SGHTA and CDR2 FQGNSA. This CDR3 spans 15 amino acids.

This clone was recorded only once. At one end, the junction sequence differs from germline, possibly due to a read error. V usage is TRBV6-6 and J usage is TRBJ2-2; D not resolved. The CDR3 runs to 13 residues. Germline assignment: CDR1 MNHNY and CDR2 SVGAGI (reference sequence). CDR3 amino acids: CASSDSSTGELFF. The CDR3 coding sequence is TGTGCCAGCAGTGACTCTAGCACCGGGGAGCTGTTTTTT.

This clone has just a few counts. The chain uses TRBV14 and TRBJ1-6, with 7 bases that match TRBD1. There are 15 residues in the CDR3. J gave up 7 bases and V 3 bases, and 6 bases lay outside the gene matches. From germline, CDR1 is SGHDN and CDR2 FVKESK. CDR3 amino acids: CASSQRTGSNSPLHF. CDR3 coding DNA: TGTGCCAGCAGCCAGCGGACAGGCTCCAATTCACCCCTCCACTTT.

The chain is built from TRBV28 and TRBJ2-7, with TRBD1 as a possible D gene (6 bases). The CDR3 contains 12 residues. Trimming shortened V by 6 bases and J by 4 bases, and 10 bases separated the two germline ends. Germline V gives CDR1 MDHEN, CDR2 SYDVKM. CDR3 sequence reads: CASRQTGYEQYF. The CDR3 region has the DNA TGTGCCAGCAGACAAACAGGGTACGAGCAGTACTTC.

The chain is built from TRBV5-1 and TRBJ2-1; 11 bases fit TRBD2. The CDR3 extends over 15 amino acids. V was pared by 2 bases and J by 7 bases, with 5 bases of the junction left unmatched. Looked up from germline, CDR1 is SGHRS and CDR2 is YFSETQ. The DNA of the CDR3 is TGCGCCAGCAGCTTCACTAGCGGGAGCGGTAATGAGCAGTTCTTC. As protein: CASSFTSGSGNEQFF.

This rearrangement joins TRBV2 to TRBJ1-4; 7 bases fit TRBD1. Germline CDR1 and CDR2: SNHLY and FYNNEI. There are 20 residues in the CDR3. Trimming removed 6 bases from V and 2 bases from J; junction bases left unmatched: 21. This CDR3 reads CASRARRLQGPSKTNEKLFF. The CDR3 bases are TGTGCCAGCAGGGCAAGAAGGTTACAGGGGCCCTCTAAGACTAATGAAAAACTGTTTTTT.

The V and J genes are TRBV5-5 and TRBJ2-7; TRBD2 matches at 8 bases. Germline CDR1 SGHKS, CDR2 YYEKEE (reference sequence). V lost 5 bases and J lost 4; bases outside the gene matches: 11. CDR3 length: 15 amino acids. The CDR3 DNA follows: TGTGCCAGCAGAATGGCAGCGGGGGAAACATACGAGCAGTACTTC. Amino acid sequence: CASRMAAGETYEQYF.